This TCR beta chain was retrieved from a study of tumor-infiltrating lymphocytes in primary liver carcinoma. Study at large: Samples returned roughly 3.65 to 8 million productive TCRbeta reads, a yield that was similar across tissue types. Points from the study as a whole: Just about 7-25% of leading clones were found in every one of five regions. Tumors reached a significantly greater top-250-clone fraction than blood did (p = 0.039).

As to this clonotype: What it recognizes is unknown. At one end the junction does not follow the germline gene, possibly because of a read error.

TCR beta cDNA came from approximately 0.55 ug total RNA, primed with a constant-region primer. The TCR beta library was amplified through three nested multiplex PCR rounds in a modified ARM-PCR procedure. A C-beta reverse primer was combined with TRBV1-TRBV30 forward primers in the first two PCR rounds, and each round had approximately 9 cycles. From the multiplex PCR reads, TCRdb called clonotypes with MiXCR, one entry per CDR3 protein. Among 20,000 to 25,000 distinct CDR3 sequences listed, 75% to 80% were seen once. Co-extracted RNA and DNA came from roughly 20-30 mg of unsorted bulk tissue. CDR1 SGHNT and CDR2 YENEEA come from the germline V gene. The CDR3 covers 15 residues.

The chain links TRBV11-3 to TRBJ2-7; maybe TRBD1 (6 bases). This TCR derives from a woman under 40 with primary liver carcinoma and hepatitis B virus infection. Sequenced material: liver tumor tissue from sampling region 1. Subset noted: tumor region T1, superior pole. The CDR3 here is CVSSFGTCTTHEQYF. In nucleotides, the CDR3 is TGTGTCAGCAGCTTCGGGACATGTACAACCCACGAGCAGTACTTC.